These 21 T cell receptor beta chains share one sample of origin, sequenced in a study of blood T cell repertoires in COVID-19. Method: immunoSEQ multiplex PCR; TCRdb's copy keeps in-frame clones and lacks some. The sample consists of a few hundred thousand clones, around 85% of them appearing once. Sequencing was done on a sample of peripheral blood. Receptor source: a woman aged 18 to 35 with acute or convalescent COVID-19.

This sequence joins TRBV15 and TRBJ2-6; TRBD2 is a possible D gene (6 bases). The CDR3 is 17 residues long. V was pared by 9 bases and J by 0 bases, with 18 bases between. The germline gives CDR1 LNHNV, CDR2 YYDKDF (reference sequence). In DNA form, the CDR3 reads TGTGCCACTGCAACCACCGGCGGGATCTCTGGGGCCAACGTCCTGACTTTC. It yields the protein CATATTGGISGANVLTF.

V usage is TRBV10-3 and J usage is TRBJ1-1, with TRBD1 matching 7 bases. Germline V gene sequence: CDR1 ENHRY, CDR2 SYGVKD. CDR3 length: 14 residues. V trimming: 5 bases; J trimming: 2 bases; junction bases outside the gene matches: 5. The CDR3 spells CAISTGTDNTEAFF. The CDR3 bases are TGTGCCATCAGTACCGGGACAGACAACACTGAAGCTTTCTTT.

The table lists this clone with a few counts. The chain carries TRBV12-3 or TRBV12-4 and TRBJ2-5, with D hard to call. The CDR3 is made up of 12 amino acids. V lost 3 bases to trimming and J lost 6 bases, with 8 bases between them. CDR3 sequence reads: CASSLRLKTQYF. Here the CDR3 DNA reads TGTGCCAGCAGTTTGCGACTCAAGACCCAGTACTTC.

The rearrangement joins TRBV28 to TRBJ1-5; a possible D gene is TRBD1 (5 bases). The CDR3 totals 13 residues. Germline CDR1 reads MDHEN; CDR2 reads SYDVKM. V shed 4 bases and J shed 7 bases, with 11 bases lying between them. CDR3 coding DNA: TGTGCCAGCAGTTCACAGGTGCCGCAGCCCCAGCATTTT. Its protein product is CASSSQVPQPQHF.

The V gene is TRBV5-3, the J gene TRBJ2-7; TRBD2 might be the D (6 bases). TRBV5-3 has ORF status, its function being uncertain. The CDR3 is 13 amino acids. The V gene lost 8 bases and the J gene lost 7 bases, with 19 bases spanning the gap. The chain's CDR3 is CASWKVGGQEQYF. CDR3 bases: TGTGCCAGCTGGAAAGTGGGAGGACAAGAGCAGTACTTC.

The CDR3 DNA sequence: TGTGCCAGTAGTGGAAGACAGGAGCGAGGGCAAGAGACCCAGTACTTC. This translates into CASSGRQERGQETQYF. The rearrangement joins TRBV19 to TRBJ2-5; D might be TRBD1 (6 bases). This CDR3 has 16 residues. Trimming stripped 5 bases from V and 2 bases from J, with 18 bases between. Germline V gene sequence: CDR1 LNHDA, CDR2 SQIVND (reference sequence). The whole variable domain, remainder taken from reference TRBV19 and TRBJ2-5, is DGGITQSPKYLFRKEGQNVTLSCEQNLNHDAMYWYRQDPGQGLRLIYYSQIVNDFQKGDIAEGYSVSREKKESFPLTVTSAQKNPTAFYLCASSGRQERGQETQYFGPGTRLLVL.

In its sample, this clone was seen a few times. V is TRBV28 and J is TRBJ1-6; D gene ambiguous. The germline gives CDR1 MDHEN, CDR2 SYDVKM. The CDR3 contains 15 residues. V was clipped by 6 bases and J by 7 bases, with 16 bases between them. CDR3 bases: TGTGCCAGCAGGTCGGGGAGGGTGGAGAATTCACCCCTCCACTTT. It specifies CASRSGRVENSPLHF.

The sample holds one count of this clone. This sequence joins TRBV11-2 and TRBJ1-1; D ambiguous. Germline assignment: CDR1 SGHAT and CDR2 FQNNGV. The CDR3 length is 15 residues. V was shortened by 0 bases and J by 5 bases, with 13 bases between the two germline ends. The CDR3 loop reads CASSLDQEGRTEAFF. The CDR3 coding sequence is TGTGCCAGCAGCTTAGATCAGGAGGGCCGGACTGAAGCTTTCTTT.

This chain joins TRBV7-9 and TRBJ2-2; TRBD1 agrees at 8 bases. This CDR3 spans 17 amino acids. Germline CDR1 reads SEHNR; CDR2 reads FQNEAQ (reference sequence). The V segment lost 4 bases and the J segment 4 bases; nucleotides outside the gene matches: 11. The CDR3 DNA is TGTGCCAGCAGCTCAGCCCCGGGACAGGCGGGCACCGGGGAGCTGTTTTTT. This codes for CASSSAPGQAGTGELFF.

V is TRBV28 and J is TRBJ1-5, with TRBD1 as a possible D gene (5 bases). This CDR3 is 16 amino acids long. Trimming cost V 6 bases and J 2 bases, with 17 bases left between them. From germline, CDR1 is MDHEN and CDR2 SYDVKM. CDR3 amino acids: CASSPEKQVGNQPQHF. CDR3 nucleotide sequence: TGTGCCAGCAGCCCAGAGAAACAGGTGGGCAATCAGCCCCAGCATTTT. The full variable domain, in which reference TRBV28 and TRBJ1-5 provide the parts outside the CDR3, is DVKVTQSSRYLVKRTGEKVFLECVQDMDHENMFWYRQDPGLGLRLIYFSYDVKMKEKGDIPEGYSVSREKKERFSLILESASTNQTSMYLCASSPEKQVGNQPQHFGDGTRLSIL.

The V call is TRBV7-8, the J call TRBJ1-3; D perhaps matches TRBD1 (6 bases). This CDR3 has 18 residues. V was clipped by 5 bases and J by 1 base, with 21 bases between them. The germline gives CDR1 SGHVS, CDR2 FQNEAQ. CDR3 DNA sequence: TGTGCCAGCAGCCGATCTTACAGGGAAGGGAATTCTGGAAACACCATATATTTT. Encoded protein: CASSRSYREGNSGNTIYF. Using reference TRBV7-8 and TRBJ1-3 for the parts outside the CDR3, the full variable domain is GAGVSQSPRYKVAKRGQDVALRCDPISGHVSLFWYQQALGQGPEFLTYFQNEAQLDKSGLPSDRFFAERPEGSVSTLKIQRTQQEDSAVYLCASSRSYREGNSGNTIYFGEGSWLTVV.

The chain employs TRBV10-1 and TRBJ1-1; no reliable D call. With 0 bases removed from V and 8 bases from J, the gap between germline ends came to 7 bases. In germline, CDR1 is WNHNN, CDR2 SYGVQD (reference sequence). CDR3 length: 12 residues. CDR3 residues: CASSESGREAFF. DNA for the CDR3: TGCGCCAGCAGTGAGTCGGGCAGAGAAGCTTTCTTT.

The chain links TRBV7-9 to TRBJ1-1; 9 positions match TRBD1. Germline lookup yields CDR1 SEHNR and CDR2 FQNEAQ (reference sequence). The CDR3 covers 16 residues. Germline trimming cut 5 bases from V and 8 bases from J; bases unmatched to any gene: 15. The CDR3 sequence: CASSRNPGQGTPEAFF. CDR3 DNA: TGTGCCAGCAGCCGAAACCCGGGACAGGGTACCCCGGAAGCTTTCTTT.

J is TRBJ1-5 and V is TRBV28; 8 bases are a match to TRBD1. CDR1 is MDHEN, CDR2 SYDVKM, per germline. J lost 2 bases, V lost 8 bases, and 5 bases had no gene match. CDR3 length: 14 residues. The CDR3 bases are TGTGCCAGCTTCGGGACAGGAGGCAATCAGCCCCAGCATTTT. This codes for CASFGTGGNQPQHF. The full variable domain, rest sourced from reference TRBV28 and TRBJ1-5, is DVKVTQSSRYLVKRTGEKVFLECVQDMDHENMFWYRQDPGLGLRLIYFSYDVKMKEKGDIPEGYSVSREKKERFSLILESASTNQTSMYLCASFGTGGNQPQHFGDGTRLSIL.

This chain joins TRBV3-1 (or the pseudogene TRBV3-2) and TRBJ2-3, with 7 bases fitting TRBD2. The CDR3 is 17 amino acids. Looked up from germline, CDR1 is LGHDT and CDR2 is YNNKEL (reference sequence). With V trimmed by 0 bases and J by 2 bases, 8 bases remained unmatched. The CDR3, as DNA: TGTGCCAGCAGCCAAGACTTTTTCGGGGGGTACACAGATACGCAGTATTTT. Its protein product is CASSQDFFGGYTDTQYF.

This chain connects TRBV7-2 to TRBJ2-7; 10 bases are shared with TRBD1. The V gene end was trimmed by 2 bases and the J gene end by 5 bases; junction bases not matched to a gene: 6. CDR1 is SGHTA, CDR2 FQGNSA, per germline. The CDR3 runs to 15 residues. Here the CDR3 DNA reads TGTGCCAGCAGCTTATACGGGACAGGGGTCAACGAGCAGTACTTC. This encodes CASSLYGTGVNEQYF. The whole variable domain, filled in from reference TRBV7-2 and TRBJ2-7, reads GAGVSQSPSNKVTEKGKDVELRCDPISGHTALYWYRQSLGQGLEFLIYFQGNSAPDKSGLPSDRFSAERTGGSVSTLTIQRTQQEDSAVYLCASSLYGTGVNEQYFGPGTRLTVT.

This chain joins TRBV5-1 and TRBJ2-2; 14 bases are shared with TRBD2. CDR1 and CDR2 (germline): SGHRS, YFSETQ. Unmatched junction bases numbered 6, after V lost 4 bases and J lost 7 bases. CDR3 length: 16 amino acids. CDR3 sequence reads: CASSRGLAGVNGELFF. The CDR3 DNA reads TGCGCCAGCAGCCGGGGACTAGCGGGAGTTAACGGGGAGCTGTTTTTT.

The rearrangement joins TRBV24-1 to TRBJ2-1; 9 bases align to TRBD1. The V and J ends lost 4 bases and 7 bases, in that order; junction bases with no gene match: 13. CDR3 size: 17 residues. In germline, CDR1 is KGHDR, CDR2 SFDVKD. CDR3 residues: CATSESTRDRVRNEQFF. CDR3 coding DNA: TGTGCCACCAGTGAGTCGACCCGGGACAGGGTCAGAAATGAGCAGTTCTTC.

This clone was counted a single time. The J gene is TRBJ2-3, the V gene TRBV12-5, with 7 bases matching TRBD1. The CDR3 runs to 14 residues. Trimming cost V 4 bases and J 3 bases; bases outside gene matches: 4. Germline V gives CDR1 LGHNT, CDR2 FRNRAP. The CDR3 bases are TGTGCTAGTGGTTCCGGACAGGAGACAGATACGCAGTATTTT. Translating gives CASGSGQETDTQYF.

The V gene is TRBV6-5, the J gene TRBJ1-2; 7 nucleotides align to TRBD1. This CDR3 region has 14 residues. Unmatched junction bases numbered 6, after V lost 7 bases and J lost 1 base. Germline V lookup: CDR1 MNHEY, CDR2 SVGAGI. CDR3 sequence: CASILQGINYGYTF. The CDR3 DNA reads as TGTGCCAGCATTCTACAGGGGATTAACTATGGCTACACCTTC.

The rearrangement uses TRBV9 and TRBJ2-1; TRBD1 agrees at 8 bases. This CDR3 comprises 15 residues. V dropped 2 bases and J dropped 6; count of bases not matched to a gene: 7. Germline values: CDR1 SGDLS, CDR2 YYNGEE. As DNA, the CDR3 is TGTGCCAGCAGCGTGCAGGGGGCAAATGGCAATGAGCAGTTCTTC. Protein: CASSVQGANGNEQFF.